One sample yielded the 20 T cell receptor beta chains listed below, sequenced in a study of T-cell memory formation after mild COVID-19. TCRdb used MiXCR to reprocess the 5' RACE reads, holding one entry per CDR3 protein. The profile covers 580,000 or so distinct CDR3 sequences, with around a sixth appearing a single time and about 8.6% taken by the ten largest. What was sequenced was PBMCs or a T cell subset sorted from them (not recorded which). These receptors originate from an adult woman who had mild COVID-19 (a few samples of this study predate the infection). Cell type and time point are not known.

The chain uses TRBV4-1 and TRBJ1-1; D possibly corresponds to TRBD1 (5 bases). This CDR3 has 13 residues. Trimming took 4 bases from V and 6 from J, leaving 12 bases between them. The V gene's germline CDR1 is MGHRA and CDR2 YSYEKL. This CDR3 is CASSPSWGAEAFF. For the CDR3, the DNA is TGCGCCAGCAGCCCCTCGTGGGGGGCTGAAGCTTTCTTT.

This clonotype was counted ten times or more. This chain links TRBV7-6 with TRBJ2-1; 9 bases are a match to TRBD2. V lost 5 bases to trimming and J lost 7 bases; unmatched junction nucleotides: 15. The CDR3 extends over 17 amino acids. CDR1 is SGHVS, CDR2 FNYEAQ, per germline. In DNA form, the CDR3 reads TGTGCCAGCAGCCAGACCAAAGGCGGGGGGGGCCGGAATGAGCAGTTCTTC. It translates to CASSQTKGGGGRNEQFF.

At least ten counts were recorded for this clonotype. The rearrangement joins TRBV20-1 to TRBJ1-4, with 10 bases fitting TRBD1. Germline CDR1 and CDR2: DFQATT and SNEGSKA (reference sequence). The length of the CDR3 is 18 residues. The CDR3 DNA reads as TGCAGGGCCTCCCCAGTAGGGACAGGGGCAACCCATGGCGAAAAACTGTTTTTT. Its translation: CRASPVGTGATHGEKLFF.

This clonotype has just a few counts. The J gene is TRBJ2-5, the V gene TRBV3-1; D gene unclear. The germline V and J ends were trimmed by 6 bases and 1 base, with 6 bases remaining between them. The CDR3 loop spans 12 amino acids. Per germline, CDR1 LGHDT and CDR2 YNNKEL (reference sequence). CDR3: CASRQFQETQYF. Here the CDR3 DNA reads TGTGCCAGCAGACAATTCCAAGAGACCCAGTACTTC.

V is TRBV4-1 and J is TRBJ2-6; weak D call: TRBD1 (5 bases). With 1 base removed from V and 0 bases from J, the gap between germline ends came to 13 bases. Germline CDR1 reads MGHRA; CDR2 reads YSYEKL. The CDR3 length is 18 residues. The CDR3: CASSQVMDTTSGANVLTF. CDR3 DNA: TGCGCCAGCAGCCAAGTGATGGACACCACCTCTGGGGCCAACGTCCTGACTTTC.

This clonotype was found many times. This CDR3 reads CASSLGGSGNTIYF. For the CDR3, the DNA is TGTGCCAGCAGTTTGGGAGGGTCTGGAAACACCATATATTTT. The chain is built from TRBV7-6 and TRBJ1-3; D unclear. Germline V gene lookup returns CDR1 SGHVS and CDR2 FNYEAQ. V was pared by 6 bases and J by 1 base, with 10 bases between. The length of the CDR3 is 14 residues. The entire variable domain, with the rest obtained from reference TRBV7-6 and TRBJ1-3, is as follows: GAGVSQSPRYKVTKRGQDVALRCDPISGHVSLYWYRQALGQGPEFLTYFNYEAQQDKSGLPNDRFSAERPEGSISTLTIQRTEQRDSAMYRCASSLGGSGNTIYFGEGSWLTVV.

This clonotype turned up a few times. The CDR3 DNA is TGTGCCTGGAGTGTCGTCGACCCGGGTGAGCAGTACTTC. This codes for CAWSVVDPGEQYF. The chain has TRBV30 and TRBJ2-7; D unresolved. This CDR3 has 13 residues. Germline CDR1 GTSNPN, CDR2 SVGIG (reference sequence). V lost 0 bases and J 7 bases, leaving 13 bases between the germline ends.

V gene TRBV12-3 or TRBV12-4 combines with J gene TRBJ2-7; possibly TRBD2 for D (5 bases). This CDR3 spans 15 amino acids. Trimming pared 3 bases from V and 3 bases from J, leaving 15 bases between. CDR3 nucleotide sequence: TGTGCCAGCAGTTTGGGTGCTAGCTTCGTCTACGAGCAGTACTTC. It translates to CASSLGASFVYEQYF.

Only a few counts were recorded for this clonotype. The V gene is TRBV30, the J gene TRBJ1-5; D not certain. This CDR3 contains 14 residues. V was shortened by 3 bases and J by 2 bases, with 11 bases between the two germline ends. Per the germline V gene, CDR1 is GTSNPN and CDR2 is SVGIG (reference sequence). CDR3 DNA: TGTGCCTGGAGCGGGCCTGGGGGCAATCAGCCCCAGCATTTT. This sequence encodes CAWSGPGGNQPQHF.

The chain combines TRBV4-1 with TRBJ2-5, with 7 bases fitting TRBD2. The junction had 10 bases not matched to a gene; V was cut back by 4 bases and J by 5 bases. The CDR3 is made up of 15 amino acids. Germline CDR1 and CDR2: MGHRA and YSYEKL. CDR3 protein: CASSRTGGGKETQYF. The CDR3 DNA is TGCGCCAGCAGCCGAACGGGAGGTGGCAAGGAGACCCAGTACTTC.

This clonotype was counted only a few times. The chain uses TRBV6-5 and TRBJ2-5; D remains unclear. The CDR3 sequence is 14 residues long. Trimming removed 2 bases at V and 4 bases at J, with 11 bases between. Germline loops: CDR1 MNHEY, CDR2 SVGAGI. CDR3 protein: CASSYSSRPETQYF. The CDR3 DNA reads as TGTGCCAGCAGTTACAGTAGCCGTCCAGAGACCCAGTACTTC.

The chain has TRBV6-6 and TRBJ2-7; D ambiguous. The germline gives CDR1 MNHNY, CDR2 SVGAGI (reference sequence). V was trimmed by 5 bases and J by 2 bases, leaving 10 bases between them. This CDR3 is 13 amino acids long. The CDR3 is CASSPNGPYEQYF. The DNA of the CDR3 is TGTGCCAGCAGTCCGAACGGGCCCTACGAGCAGTACTTC.

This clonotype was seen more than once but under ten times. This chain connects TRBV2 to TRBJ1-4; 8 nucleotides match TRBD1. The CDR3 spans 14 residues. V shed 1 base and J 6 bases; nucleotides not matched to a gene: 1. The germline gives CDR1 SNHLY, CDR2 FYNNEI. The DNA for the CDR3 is TGTGCCAGCAGTGAAGACAGGGGGTATGAAAAACTGTTTTTT. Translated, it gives CASSEDRGYEKLFF. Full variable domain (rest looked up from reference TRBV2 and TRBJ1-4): EPEVTQTPSHQVTQMGQEVILRCVPISNHLYFYWYRQILGQKVEFLVSFYNNEISEKSEIFDDQFSVERPDGSNFTLKIRSTKLEDSAMYFCASSEDRGYEKLFFGSGTQLSVL.

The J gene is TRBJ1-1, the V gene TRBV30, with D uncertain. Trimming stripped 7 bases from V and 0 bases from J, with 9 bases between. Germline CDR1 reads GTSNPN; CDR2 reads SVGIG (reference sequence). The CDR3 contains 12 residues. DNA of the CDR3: TGTGCCTCCCGACTTGTGAACACTGAAGCTTTCTTT. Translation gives CASRLVNTEAFF.

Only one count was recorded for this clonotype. CDR3 sequence: CASSPLLRLSGDITGELFF. CDR3 in DNA: TGTGCCAGCAGTCCACTCCTACGACTCAGCGGGGATATCACCGGGGAGCTGTTTTTT. This sequence joins TRBV6-6 and TRBJ2-2; TRBD2 matches 7 bases. Germline loops: CDR1 MNHNY, CDR2 SVGAGI (reference sequence). The length of the CDR3 is 19 residues. The V and J ends lost 5 bases and 4 bases, in that order; junction bases with no gene match: 19.

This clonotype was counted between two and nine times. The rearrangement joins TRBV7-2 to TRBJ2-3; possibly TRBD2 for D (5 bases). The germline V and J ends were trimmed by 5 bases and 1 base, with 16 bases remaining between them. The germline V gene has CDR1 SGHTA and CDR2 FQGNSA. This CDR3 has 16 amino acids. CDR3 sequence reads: CASSPKESGGTDTQYF. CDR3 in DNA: TGTGCCAGCAGCCCTAAGGAGAGCGGTGGCACAGATACGCAGTATTTT.

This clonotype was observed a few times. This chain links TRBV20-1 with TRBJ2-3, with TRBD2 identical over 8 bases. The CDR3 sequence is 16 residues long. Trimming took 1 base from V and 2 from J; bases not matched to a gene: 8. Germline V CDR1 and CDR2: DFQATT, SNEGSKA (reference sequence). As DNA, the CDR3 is TGCAGTGCTAGAGTTAGTACTAGCGGAATCACAGATACGCAGTATTTT. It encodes CSARVSTSGITDTQYF.

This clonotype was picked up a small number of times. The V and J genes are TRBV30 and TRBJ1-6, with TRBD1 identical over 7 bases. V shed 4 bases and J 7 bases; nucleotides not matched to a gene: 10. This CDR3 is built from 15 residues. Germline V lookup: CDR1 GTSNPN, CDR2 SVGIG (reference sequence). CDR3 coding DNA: TGTGCCTGGACCTCAGGGGGAGCCTGGAATTCACCCCTCCACTTT. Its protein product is CAWTSGGAWNSPLHF.

Here the CDR3 reads CASSYERETQYF. CDR3 nucleotide sequence: TGTGCCAGCAGTTATGAGAGGGAGACCCAGTACTTC. This chain uses TRBV6-6 with TRBJ2-5; unclear D gene. Germline V gene data show CDR1 as MNHNY and CDR2 as SVGAGI (reference sequence). This CDR3 is 12 amino acids long. V lost 3 bases and J lost 5, with 7 bases in between.

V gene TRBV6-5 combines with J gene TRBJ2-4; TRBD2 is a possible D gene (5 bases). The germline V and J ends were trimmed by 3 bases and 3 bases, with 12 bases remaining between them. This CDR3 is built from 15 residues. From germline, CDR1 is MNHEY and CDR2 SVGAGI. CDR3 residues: CASSYGGWDKNIQYF. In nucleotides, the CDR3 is TGTGCCAGCAGTTATGGAGGTTGGGACAAAAACATTCAGTACTTC.